Below are 32 T cell receptor beta chains sequenced from a single sample in a study of molecular identifiers for immune sequencing clone quantification. TCRdb recomputed calls from the PCR reads with MiXCR, one row per CDR3 protein. The repertoire has more than 450,000 distinct CDR3 sequences, over 20% of them found once; the top ten carry approximately 0.84%. Sequencing input: naive CD8+ T cells from blood, with Jurkat cell RNA spiked in. Noted subset: FACS-sorted CD8+CD4-CCR7+CD45RA+ naive T cells. The source is a human donor in good health. Some libraries in this study had Jurkat cell RNA spiked in.

The chain recombines TRBV24-1 with TRBJ2-6; 9 bases are shared with TRBD1. CDR3 size: 19 residues. Per germline, CDR1 KGHDR and CDR2 SFDVKD. After removal of 2 bases from V and 2 bases from J, the junction contained 9 bases not matched to a gene. The CDR3, as DNA: TGTGCCACCAGTGATTCAGTACCGGGACAGGGAACTGGGGCCAACGTCCTGACTTTC. This gives the protein CATSDSVPGQGTGANVLTF.

This clonotype came up many times. The genes are TRBV20-1 and TRBJ1-1; TRBD1 matches 9 bases. CDR3 size: 17 residues. J was trimmed by 0 bases and V by 1 base; bases with no gene match: 9. Germline assignment: CDR1 DFQATT and CDR2 SNEGSKA (reference sequence). The CDR3 is CSARARRTGAMNTEAFF. The DNA for the CDR3 is TGCAGTGCTAGAGCCCGCCGGACAGGGGCGATGAACACTGAAGCTTTCTTT.

The chain has TRBV7-2 and TRBJ2-7; 7 bases agree with TRBD1. Germline-derived CDR1 and CDR2 are SGHTA and FQGNSA. V gave up 5 bases and J gave up 3 bases; unmatched junction bases: 4. The CDR3 is made up of 13 amino acids. DNA of the CDR3: TGTGCCAGCAGCATATGGGACAGCTACGAGCAGTACTTC. This gives the protein CASSIWDSYEQYF.

This clonotype was detected a few times. The chain has TRBV6-2 or TRBV6-3 and TRBJ2-7; TRBD1 matches at 7 bases. From germline, CDR1 is MNHEY and CDR2 SVGEGT. CDR3 size: 14 residues. V shed 3 bases and J 0 bases; nucleotides not matched to a gene: 2. Here the CDR3 DNA reads TGTGCCAGCAGTTATGGGACAGACTCCTACGAGCAGTACTTC. It translates to CASSYGTDSYEQYF.

This clonotype was recorded at least ten times. The V gene is TRBV6-2 or TRBV6-3, the J gene TRBJ2-2; no firm D call. Per germline, CDR1 MNHEY and CDR2 SVGEGT. This CDR3 region has 11 residues. The V end was cut by 8 bases, the J end by 4 bases, with 5 bases between. Here the CDR3 reads CASGVTGELFF. CDR3 in DNA: TGTGCCAGCGGGGTCACCGGGGAGCTGTTTTTT.

This clonotype showed up many times. The chain carries TRBV7-9 and TRBJ2-3; D is unclear. The CDR3 length is 14 residues. Germline V gives CDR1 SEHNR, CDR2 FQNEAQ (reference sequence). Trimming removed 5 bases at V and 6 bases at J, with 15 bases between. Here the CDR3 reads CASSHPLLPDTQYF. CDR3 DNA: TGTGCCAGCAGCCATCCCCTTTTGCCTGATACGCAGTATTTT.

The genes are TRBV6-2 or TRBV6-3 and TRBJ1-5, with D tentatively TRBD1 (6 bases). CDR1 is MNHEY, CDR2 SVGEGT, per germline. V was clipped by 2 bases and J by 1 base, with 12 bases between them. The length of the CDR3 is 16 residues. The CDR3 spells CASSYGGTPSNQPQHF. The CDR3 DNA is TGTGCCAGCAGTTACGGGGGGACACCGAGCAATCAGCCCCAGCATTTT.

The chain employs TRBV7-9 and TRBJ2-3; D might be TRBD1 (5 bases). CDR1 and CDR2 (germline): SEHNR, FQNEAQ (reference sequence). Trimming removed 0 bases from V and 3 bases from J, with 16 bases in between. CDR3 size: 17 residues. In DNA, the CDR3 is TGTGCCAGCAGCTTAGCGGGAAGGGGCGGCAGAACAGATACGCAGTATTTT. Its protein product is CASSLAGRGGRTDTQYF.

The rearrangement links TRBV9 to TRBJ1-3; D gene unclear. The V end was cut by 0 bases, the J end by 0 bases, with 7 bases between. Germline values: CDR1 SGDLS, CDR2 YYNGEE. CDR3 size: 15 residues. CDR3: CASSVGRSSGNTIYF. CDR3 nucleotide sequence: TGTGCCAGCAGCGTAGGCAGGAGCTCTGGAAACACCATATATTTT. Supplemented by reference TRBV9 and TRBJ1-3, the full variable domain reads DSGVTQTPKHLITATGQRVTLRCSPRSGDLSVYWYQQSLDQGLQFLIQYYNGEERAKGNILERFSAQQFPDLHSELNLSSLELGDSALYFCASSVGRSSGNTIYFGEGSWLTVV.

Details on this clonotype: This may come from a read error, since a much larger clone is one base off. This chain connects TRBV28 to TRBJ2-3, with 10 positions matching TRBD2. The V gene's germline CDR1 is MDHEN and CDR2 SYDVKM. The trim removed 5 bases at V and 4 bases at J, leaving 18 bases unmatched. The CDR3 is 19 amino acids. The CDR3 nucleotides are TGTGCCAGCAGTCCGGCTACTTTGGGGGCTAGCGGGAGTTCAGATACGCAGTATTTT. Translated, it gives CASSPATLGASGSSDTQYF. Together with reference TRBV28 and TRBJ2-3, the CDR3 gives the full variable domain: DVKVTQSSRYLVKRTGEKVFLECVQDMDHENMFWYRQDPGLGLRLIYFSYDVKMKEKGDIPEGYSVSREKKERFSLILESASTNQTSMYLCASSPATLGASGSSDTQYFGPGTRLTVL.

This clonotype was seen at least ten times. This chain joins TRBV7-6 and TRBJ2-7; D is perhaps TRBD1 (7 bases). Trimming stripped 4 bases from V and 7 bases from J, with 14 bases between. CDR1 and CDR2 (germline): SGHVS, FNYEAQ. This CDR3 has 13 residues. The CDR3 is CASSSGDSQEQYF. The DNA of the CDR3 is TGTGCCAGCAGCTCGGGGGACAGCCAAGAGCAGTACTTC.

This clonotype has more than one count but fewer than ten. In nucleotides, the CDR3 is TGCGCCAGCAGCCCAGACTCCGGGACAGCCTACGAGCAGTACTTC. Protein: CASSPDSGTAYEQYF. The V and J genes are TRBV5-1 and TRBJ2-7, with TRBD1 matching 7 bases. Trimming cost V 4 bases and J 2 bases; bases outside gene matches: 9. The CDR3 extends over 15 amino acids. The germline V gene encodes CDR1 SGHRS and CDR2 YFSETQ.

This chain connects TRBV7-9 to TRBJ2-7, with 9 bases matching TRBD2. The CDR3 contains 16 residues. The ends lost 5 bases at V and 2 bases at J; junction bases unmatched: 10. Germline values: CDR1 SEHNR, CDR2 FQNEAQ (reference sequence). The CDR3 nucleotides are TGTGCCAGCAGCGACTCCTCTAGCGGGACTCCCTACGAGCAGTACTTC. Amino acids: CASSDSSSGTPYEQYF.

This clonotype was seen ten or more times. V and J are TRBV5-1 and TRBJ1-1; 7 bases are shared with TRBD1. V trimming: 0 bases; J trimming: 2 bases; junction bases outside the gene matches: 4. The CDR3 extends over 15 amino acids. The germline V gene has CDR1 SGHRS and CDR2 YFSETQ. The CDR3 DNA follows: TGCGCCAGCAGCTTGGGGGGACAGCTCAACACTGAAGCTTTCTTT. It codes for CASSLGGQLNTEAFF.

This clonotype was picked up many times. The chain combines TRBV2 with TRBJ2-5; 8 bases fit TRBD2. Germline lookup yields CDR1 SNHLY and CDR2 FYNNEI. This CDR3 is built from 14 residues. V was clipped by 6 bases and J by 1 base; unmatched bases: 4. CDR3 region: CASRSGGFQETQYF. The DNA for the CDR3 is TGTGCCAGCAGAAGCGGGGGCTTCCAAGAGACCCAGTACTTC.

This clonotype turned up a few times. The V call is TRBV19, the J call TRBJ2-5; a weak D match, TRBD1 (5 bases). Trimming removed 4 bases at V and 2 bases at J, with 14 bases between. Germline CDR1 reads LNHDA; CDR2 reads SQIVND (reference sequence). This CDR3 is 15 amino acids long. The CDR3 region has the DNA TGTGCCAGTAGTAAAAACGACAGATTACAAGAGACCCAGTACTTC. It translates to CASSKNDRLQETQYF.

The V and J genes are TRBV9 and TRBJ2-7; 9 bases are a match to TRBD1. The CDR3 consists of 15 residues. J gave up 3 bases and V 0 bases, and 4 bases lay outside the gene matches. CDR1 is SGDLS, CDR2 YYNGEE, per germline. This CDR3 is CASSVVGDRDYEQYF. Written as DNA, the CDR3 is TGTGCCAGCAGCGTAGTCGGGGACAGGGACTACGAGCAGTACTTC.

The rearrangement uses TRBV20-1 and TRBJ2-3, with TRBD2 matching 14 bases. The germline V gene encodes CDR1 DFQATT and CDR2 SNEGSKA (reference sequence). The CDR3 consists of 19 residues. V trimming: 1 base; J trimming: 3 bases; junction bases outside the gene matches: 12. Written as DNA, the CDR3 is TGCAGTGCTAGAGGGGCCTCCGGGACTAGCGGGGGTGGAACAGATACGCAGTATTTT. This translates into CSARGASGTSGGGTDTQYF.

CDR3 sequence reads: CASSYLDGEQYF. The CDR3 coding sequence is TGTGCCAGCAGTTACTTGGATGGCGAGCAGTACTTC. V usage is TRBV6-2 or TRBV6-3 and J usage is TRBJ2-7, with no clear D. Trimming stripped 1 base from V and 6 bases from J, with 7 bases between. Germline values: CDR1 MNHEY, CDR2 SVGEGT. The CDR3 length is 12 residues.

This clonotype was counted ten times or more. This chain joins TRBV29-1 and TRBJ1-5; D remains unclear. The CDR3 contains 12 residues. The germline V gene has CDR1 SQVTM and CDR2 ANQGSEA. V was cut by 0 bases and J by 5 bases, with 5 bases left in between. CDR3 in DNA: TGCAGCGTTGAAGACCCGGATCAGCCCCAGCATTTT. Translation: CSVEDPDQPQHF.

The sample holds a few counts of this clonotype. The V gene is TRBV13, the J gene TRBJ2-2, with TRBD1 as a possible D gene (5 bases). V was clipped by 4 bases and J by 6 bases, with 15 bases between them. CDR3 size: 15 residues. Germline V gene lookup returns CDR1 PRHDT and CDR2 FYEKMQ (reference sequence). CDR3 sequence reads: CASSSLGRVPGELFF. CDR3 in DNA: TGTGCCAGCAGCTCCCTTGGCAGGGTCCCCGGGGAGCTGTTTTTT.

This clonotype was picked up many times. The rearrangement uses TRBV7-8 and TRBJ2-7; TRBD1 is a possible D gene (6 bases). The CDR3 spans 14 residues. V was clipped by 3 bases and J by 5 bases, with 14 bases between them. CDR1 and CDR2 (germline): SGHVS, FQNEAQ. CDR3 region: CASSFRGFPHEQYF. DNA for the CDR3: TGTGCCAGCAGCTTCAGGGGTTTCCCCCACGAGCAGTACTTC. Variable domain in full (rest from reference TRBV7-8 and TRBJ2-7): GAGVSQSPRYKVAKRGQDVALRCDPISGHVSLFWYQQALGQGPEFLTYFQNEAQLDKSGLPSDRFFAERPEGSVSTLKIQRTQQEDSAVYLCASSFRGFPHEQYFGPGTRLTVT.

The chain joins TRBV19 to TRBJ1-1; D unresolved. V was cut by 0 bases and J by 0 bases, with 14 bases left in between. Germline assignment: CDR1 LNHDA and CDR2 SQIVND (reference sequence). This CDR3 has 17 residues. In DNA form, the CDR3 reads TGTGCCAGTAGTATAGAGTTTGGGTGGACCATGAACACTGAAGCTTTCTTT. Protein sequence: CASSIEFGWTMNTEAFF.

Note on this clonotype: At one of its ends the junction is not consistent with the germline gene, which may arise from a read error. Here the CDR3 reads CASSLEGNPYGQYF. CDR3 in DNA: TGTGCCAGCAGCTTAGAAGGGAATCCCTACGGGCAGTACTTC. This chain joins TRBV11-2 and TRBJ2-7; D call uncertain. This CDR3 has 14 residues. The germline CDR1 and CDR2 sequences are SGHAT and FQNNGV.

This clonotype appeared many times. V gene TRBV6-2 or TRBV6-3 combines with J gene TRBJ1-1; the D is unclear. The germline V gene has CDR1 MNHEY and CDR2 SVGEGT. The CDR3 extends over 12 amino acids. V lost 2 bases and J lost 3, with 4 bases in between. This CDR3 is CASSYPYTEAFF. The CDR3 DNA is TGTGCCAGCAGTTACCCATACACTGAAGCTTTCTTT.

This clonotype was detected ten times or more. The rearrangement joins TRBV29-1 to TRBJ2-5; tentatively, D is TRBD1 (6 bases). In germline, CDR1 is SQVTM, CDR2 ANQGSEA. This CDR3 has 13 residues. With 8 bases removed from V and 5 bases from J, the gap between germline ends came to 18 bases. The CDR3 spells CSIYRRGSETQYF. The CDR3 coding sequence is TGCAGCATCTACCGCAGGGGTTCGGAGACCCAGTACTTC.

This clonotype was observed a handful of times. V is TRBV27 and J is TRBJ2-7; TRBD2 matches at 14 bases. Germline values: CDR1 MNHEY, CDR2 SMNVEV (reference sequence). V lost 2 bases to trimming and J lost 5 bases; unmatched junction nucleotides: 5. This CDR3 has 16 residues. CDR3 loop: CASSLLGTSGSNEQYF. CDR3 coding DNA: TGTGCCAGCAGTTTACTCGGGACTAGCGGGAGTAACGAGCAGTACTTC.

To note about this clonotype: A junction boundary mismatches the germline segment, possibly from a read error. The V call is TRBV12-3 or TRBV12-4, the J call TRBJ2-2; 7 positions match TRBD2. The CDR3 has 16 amino acids. This CDR3 is CTSRISIGGFTGELFF. The DNA for the CDR3 is TGTACCAGCAGGATTAGTATCGGGGGGTTCACCGGGGAGCTGTTTTTT.

This clonotype occurred many times. V usage is TRBV7-8 and J usage is TRBJ2-1; D gene unclear. V lost 7 bases and J lost 0, with 4 bases in between. CDR1 and CDR2 from the germline V gene are SGHVS and FQNEAQ. The CDR3 runs 12 residues. The CDR3 coding sequence is TGTGCCAGCACCGACTCCTACAATGAGCAGTTCTTC. Its translation is CASTDSYNEQFF.

V gene TRBV11-2 combines with J gene TRBJ2-1, with D possibly called TRBD1 or TRBD2 (5 bases each). The germline CDR1 and CDR2 sequences are SGHAT and FQNNGV. The ends were cut back, 3 bases at V and 9 bases at J, with 6 bases in the middle. This CDR3 spans 11 amino acids. CDR3 sequence (DNA): TGTGCCAGCAGCTTCGGGACTGAGCAGTTCTTC. Residues: CASSFGTEQFF.

This clonotype was detected many times. V usage is TRBV14 and J usage is TRBJ2-2; weak D call: TRBD1 (5 bases). Germline V CDR1 and CDR2: SGHDN, FVKESK. Trimming cost V 2 bases and J 0 bases, with 10 bases left between them. This CDR3 has 16 residues. The CDR3 loop is CASSQYTGANTGELFF. CDR3 DNA sequence: TGTGCCAGCAGCCAATATACAGGAGCGAACACCGGGGAGCTGTTTTTT.

Of note for this clonotype: Germline and junction disagree at one end, which may indicate a read error. The V gene is TRBV27, the J gene TRBJ2-1, with 9 bases fitting TRBD1. The V gene's germline CDR1 is MNHEY and CDR2 SMNVEV (reference sequence). This CDR3 is built from 15 residues. The CDR3 here is CAGSLPGTGRNEQFF. The CDR3 nucleotides are TGTGCCGGCAGTTTGCCAGGGACAGGGAGAAATGAGCAGTTCTTC.